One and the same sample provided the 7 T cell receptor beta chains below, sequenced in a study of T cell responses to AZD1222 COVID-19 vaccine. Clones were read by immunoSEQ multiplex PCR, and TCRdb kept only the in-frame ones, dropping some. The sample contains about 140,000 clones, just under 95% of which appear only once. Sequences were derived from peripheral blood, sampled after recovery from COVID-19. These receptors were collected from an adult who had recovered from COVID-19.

The CDR3: CASSPSRSGANVLTF. CDR3 DNA sequence: TGTGCCAGCAGCCCTAGCCGATCTGGGGCCAACGTCCTGACTTTC. The J gene is TRBJ2-6, the V gene TRBV5-4, with D perhaps matching TRBD2 (5 bases). The CDR3 has 15 residues. The germline V and J ends were trimmed by 4 bases and 1 base, with 9 bases remaining between them. Per the germline V gene, CDR1 is SGHNT and CDR2 is YYREEE (reference sequence).

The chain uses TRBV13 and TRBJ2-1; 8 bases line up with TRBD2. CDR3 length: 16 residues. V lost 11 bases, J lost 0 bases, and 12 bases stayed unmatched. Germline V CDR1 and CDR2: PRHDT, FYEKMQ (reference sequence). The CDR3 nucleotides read TGTGCCTGCGGGCTAGCGGGTCTGAGCTCCTACAATGAGCAGTTCTTC. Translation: CACGLAGLSSYNEQFF.

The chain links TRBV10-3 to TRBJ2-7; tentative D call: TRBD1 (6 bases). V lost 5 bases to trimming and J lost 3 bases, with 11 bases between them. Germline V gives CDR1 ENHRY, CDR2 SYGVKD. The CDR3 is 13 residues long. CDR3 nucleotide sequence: TGTGCCATCAGTATACAAGGGGGCTACGAGCAGTACTTC. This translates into CAISIQGGYEQYF.

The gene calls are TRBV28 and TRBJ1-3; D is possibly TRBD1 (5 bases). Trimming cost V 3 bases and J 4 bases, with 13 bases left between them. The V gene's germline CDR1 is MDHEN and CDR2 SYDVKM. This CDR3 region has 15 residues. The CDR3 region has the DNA TGTGCCAGCAGTTTGGCAGGGCCGAGGGGAAACACCATATATTTT. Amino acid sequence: CASSLAGPRGNTIYF.

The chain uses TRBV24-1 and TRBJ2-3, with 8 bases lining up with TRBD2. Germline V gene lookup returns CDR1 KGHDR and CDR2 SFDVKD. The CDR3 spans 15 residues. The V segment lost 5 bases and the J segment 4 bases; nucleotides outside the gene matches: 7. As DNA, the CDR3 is TGTGCCACCAGTGTGGGGACTAGATGGTCAGATACGCAGTATTTT. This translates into CATSVGTRWSDTQYF.

The CDR3 reads CASSKDSSSTDTQYF. The CDR3 nucleotides read TGTGCCAGCAGTAAGGACAGTTCTAGCACAGATACGCAGTATTTT. V and J are TRBV6-5 and TRBJ2-3; D might be TRBD1 (6 bases). Trimming left V 5 bases short and J 0 bases short, with 12 bases between. This CDR3 contains 15 residues. The germline CDR1 and CDR2 sequences are MNHEY and SVGAGI.

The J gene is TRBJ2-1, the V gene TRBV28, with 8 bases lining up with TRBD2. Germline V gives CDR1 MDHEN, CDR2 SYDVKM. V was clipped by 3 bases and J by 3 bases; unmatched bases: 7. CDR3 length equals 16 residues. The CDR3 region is CASSLSLAGIYNEQFF. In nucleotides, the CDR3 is TGTGCCAGCAGTTTGAGTCTAGCGGGCATCTACAATGAGCAGTTCTTC.